This T cell receptor beta chain appears in the sequencing data of a study of T cell repertoires in cytomegalovirus infection. On the study more broadly: Indicated by public TCR beta signatures were CMV infection and matching HLA type. Findings of the study overall: People with CMV and the relevant HLA were identified by cumulative public TCR beta family frequency. HLA-C-restricted CMV-specific TCR beta clonotypes were dominant in the ex vivo response.

MiXCR, run by TCRdb on the reads, gives a single entry per CDR3 protein. The table has more than 350,000 distinct CDR3 sequences, 31% seen once. A word on this clonotype: Its antigen is as yet unknown.

The V gene end was trimmed by 6 bases and the J gene end by 5 bases; junction bases not matched to a gene: 18. In germline, CDR1 is LGHNA, CDR2 YNFKEQ. The CDR3 sequence is 17 residues long. The clonotype originates from a human donor in good health (CMV status not recorded). Some clones in this sample may be carry-over from other donors' samples. The V call is TRBV4-2, the J call TRBJ2-5; 7 bases match TRBD2. The sequenced sample consisted of PBMCs. CDR3 coding DNA: TGTGCCAGCAGACAAAATCTTGGGGGGGGTCGGTTGGAGACCCAGTACTTC. It translates to CASRQNLGGGRLETQYF.